This is a list of T cell receptor beta chains from one sample in a study of cytomegalovirus exposure and HLA in healthy donors. Clones were read by immunoSEQ multiplex PCR, and TCRdb kept only the in-frame ones, dropping some. The sample yields fewer than 200,000 clones, over 75% seen once. The sequencing sample was made of PBMCs. The receptor set was obtained from a man aged 35 to 55 in good health and CMV-seropositive. The CDR3 runs from the conserved cysteine through the conserved F or W. D genes are given only for firm matches. The size field is filled for only some rows; it gives once, few, many or a size class.

clone_size,j_call,d_call,v_call,cdr3_nt,cdr3_aa
NA,TRBJ2-3,NA,TRBV5-8,TGTGCCAGCAGCCCGCACAGGGGCACAGATACGCAGTATTTT,CASSPHRGTDTQYF
NA,TRBJ2-5,TRBD2,TRBV7-9,TGTGCCAGCAGCTTAGCGGGAGGGCGAGAGACCCAGTACTTC,CASSLAGGRETQYF
NA,TRBJ2-5,NA,TRBV29-1,TGCAGCGTTACTTGGGAGACCCAGTACTTC,CSVTWETQYF
NA,TRBJ1-2,NA,TRBV6-5,TGTGCCAGTCAACCCGGGGATACCTATGGCTACACCTTC,CASQPGDTYGYTF
NA,TRBJ2-1,TRBD2,TRBV5-1,TGCGCCAGCAGCCCGAGGGAGGGAGCGGGCCTCTACAATGAGCAGTTCTTC,CASSPREGAGLYNEQFF
NA,TRBJ2-7,NA,TRBV7-3,TGTGCCAGCAGCCAAGACAACCATGGCGAGCAGTACTTC,CASSQDNHGEQYF
once,TRBJ2-1,TRBD1,TRBV7-9,TGTGCCAGCAGCTTACAGGGGGCAGATGAGCAGTTCTTC,CASSLQGADEQFF
NA,TRBJ1-4,NA,TRBV19,TGTGCCAGTAGTATAGGGGGGACTAAGGCTGAAAAACTGTTTTTT,CASSIGGTKAEKLFF
NA,TRBJ2-3,TRBD2,TRBV30,TGTGCCTGGAGTCGCGGGAGTTCTGGTTATGGCACAGATACGCAGTATTTT,CAWSRGSSGYGTDTQYF
few,TRBJ2-1,NA,TRBV7-9,TGTGCCAGCAGCCTCGGGGGTTGGGTGGATTCTTTCGATGAGCAGTTCTTC,CASSLGGWVDSFDEQFF
NA,TRBJ1-2,NA,TRBV5-6,TGTGCCAGCAGCTTGGAACAGGGTAAATATGGCTACACCTTC,CASSLEQGKYGYTF
NA,TRBJ1-4,NA,TRBV19,TGTGCCAGTCACAGGGCCCTAAATGAAAAACTGTTTTTT,CASHRALNEKLFF
NA,TRBJ1-5,NA,TRBV5-1,TGCGCCAGCAGCTTGGGTGAGATCAATCAGCCCCAGCATTTT,CASSLGEINQPQHF
NA,TRBJ2-4,TRBD2,TRBV9,TGTGCCAGCAGCGTATATGGAGGGACTAGCGGGGAAAACATTCAGTACTTC,CASSVYGGTSGENIQYF
few,TRBJ2-1,NA,TRBV9,TGTGCCAGCAGCCTGGCGGGGAGCCAGCAGTTCTTC,CASSLAGSQQFF
NA,TRBJ2-3,NA,TRBV12-5,TGTGCTAGTGCAGGGGACACAGATACGCAGTATTTT,CASAGDTDTQYF
NA,TRBJ1-5,NA,TRBV7-9,TGTGCCAGCAGCCCGGGGGGACAGCCCCAGCATTTT,CASSPGGQPQHF
NA,TRBJ2-7,NA,TRBV7-2,TGTGCCAGCAGCTTAGCTGGGGGGTCCTACGAGCAGTACTTC,CASSLAGGSYEQYF
NA,TRBJ2-7,TRBD2,TRBV7-2,TGTGCCAGCAGCTTTCAACTAGCGGGAGAGGACGAGCAGTACTTC,CASSFQLAGEDEQYF
few,TRBJ2-5,NA,TRBV5-1,TGCGCCAGCAGCCAGGGGGGCGGATCCGCCCAAGAGACCCAGTACTTC,CASSQGGGSAQETQYF
NA,TRBJ2-3,TRBD1,TRBV28,TGTGCCAGCAGTTTTCCCGACAGGGGGTACACGCAGTATTTT,CASSFPDRGYTQYF
NA,TRBJ1-1,NA,TRBV27,TGTGCCAGCACCCCCTTGTGGGCGCGGAACACTGAAGCTTTCTTT,CASTPLWARNTEAFF
once,TRBJ2-1,NA,TRBV2,TGTGCCAGCAAGGCAGGGTGGTCCGACAATGAGCAGTTCTTC,CASKAGWSDNEQFF
NA,TRBJ2-3,NA,TRBV29-1,TGCAGCGCAAACCGGGACACCAGCACAGATACGCAGTATTTT,CSANRDTSTDTQYF
NA,TRBJ1-6,NA,TRBV7-8,TGTGCCAGCAGCTTATGGGAGTATAATTCACCCCTCCACTTT,CASSLWEYNSPLHF
once,TRBJ2-7,NA,TRBV5-1,TGCGCCAGCAGCTTGGCCGCGGGTGGGTTCGGCGAGCAGTACTTC,CASSLAAGGFGEQYF
NA,TRBJ2-7,TRBD2,TRBV7-6,TGTGCCAGCAGCTTCGCGGGAGTTGGCGTCGAGCAGTACTTC,CASSFAGVGVEQYF
many,TRBJ2-7,TRBD2,TRBV9,TGTGCCAGCAGCCCAGAAGGACTAGCGGACTCCTACGAGCAGTACTTC,CASSPEGLADSYEQYF
NA,TRBJ2-5,TRBD1,TRBV2,TGTGCCAGCAGTCTTGACAGGGGAGAAGAGACCCAGTACTTC,CASSLDRGEETQYF
NA,TRBJ2-1,TRBD1,TRBV6-5,TGTGCCAGCAGTTCTACCGGGACAGGGGGCTACAATGAGCAGTTCTTC,CASSSTGTGGYNEQFF
NA,TRBJ2-1,NA,TRBV15,TGTGCCACCAGCAGAGAATTCGGGTTGGGACTTAATGAGCAGTTCTTC,CATSREFGLGLNEQFF
NA,TRBJ2-5,NA,TRBV11-3,TGTGCCAGCAGCGACACAGGGAAAGAGACCCAGTACTTC,CASSDTGKETQYF
once,TRBJ1-1,TRBD1,TRBV7-6,TGTGCCAGCAGCTCTAACAGGGGGAGTACTGAAGCTTTCTTT,CASSSNRGSTEAFF
NA,TRBJ1-2,TRBD1,TRBV28,TGTGCCAGCAGTTCAGGACAGGTGACCGTCTATGGCTACACCTTC,CASSSGQVTVYGYTF
NA,TRBJ1-1,NA,TRBV2,TGTGCCAGCAGTGCCGAGGGTAAATACACTGAAGCTTTCTTT,CASSAEGKYTEAFF
NA,TRBJ2-3,TRBD1,TRBV5-8,TGTGCCAGCAGTCAGGGGACAGGGAGCACAGATACGCAGTATTTT,CASSQGTGSTDTQYF
NA,TRBJ2-5,NA,TRBV5-4,TGTGCCAGCAGCAAGACAGGTGGTGGGCAAGAGACCCAGTACTTC,CASSKTGGGQETQYF